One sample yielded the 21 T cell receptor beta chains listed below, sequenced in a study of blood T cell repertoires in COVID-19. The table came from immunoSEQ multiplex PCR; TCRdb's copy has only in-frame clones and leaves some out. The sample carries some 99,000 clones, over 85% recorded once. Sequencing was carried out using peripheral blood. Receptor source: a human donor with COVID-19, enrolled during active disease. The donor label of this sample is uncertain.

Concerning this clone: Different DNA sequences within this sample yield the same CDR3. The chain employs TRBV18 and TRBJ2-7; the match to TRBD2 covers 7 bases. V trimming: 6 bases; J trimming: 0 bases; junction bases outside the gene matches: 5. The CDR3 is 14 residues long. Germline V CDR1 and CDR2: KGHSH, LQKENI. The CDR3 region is CASSPTGGSYEQYF. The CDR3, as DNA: TGTGCCAGCTCCCCGACGGGGGGCTCCTACGAGCAGTACTTC.

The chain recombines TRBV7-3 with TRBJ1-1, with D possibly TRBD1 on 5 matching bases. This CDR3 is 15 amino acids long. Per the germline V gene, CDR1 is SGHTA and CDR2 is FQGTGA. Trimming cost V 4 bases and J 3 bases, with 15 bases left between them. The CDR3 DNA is TGTGCCAGCAGCTCCGTCGGGGGTAAAGACACTGAAGCTTTCTTT. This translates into CASSSVGGKDTEAFF.

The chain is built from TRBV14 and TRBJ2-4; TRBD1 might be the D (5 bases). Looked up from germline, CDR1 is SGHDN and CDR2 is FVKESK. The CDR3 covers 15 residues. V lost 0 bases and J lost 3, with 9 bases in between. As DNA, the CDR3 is TGTGCCAGCAGCCAAGATCAGGGCAGCAAAAACATTCAGTACTTC. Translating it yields CASSQDQGSKNIQYF.

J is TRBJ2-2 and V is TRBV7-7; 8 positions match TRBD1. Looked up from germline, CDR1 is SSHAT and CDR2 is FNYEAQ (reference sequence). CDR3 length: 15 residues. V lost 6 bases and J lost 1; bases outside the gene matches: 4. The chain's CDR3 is CASRPTGVNTGELFF. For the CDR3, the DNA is TGTGCCAGCAGACCGACAGGGGTGAACACCGGGGAGCTGTTTTTT.

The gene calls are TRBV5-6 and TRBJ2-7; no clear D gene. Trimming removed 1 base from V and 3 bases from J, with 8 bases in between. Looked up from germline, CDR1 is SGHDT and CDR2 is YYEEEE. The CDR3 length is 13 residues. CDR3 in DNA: TGTGCCAGCAGCTTGAACTATGGCTACGAGCAGTACTTC. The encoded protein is CASSLNYGYEQYF.

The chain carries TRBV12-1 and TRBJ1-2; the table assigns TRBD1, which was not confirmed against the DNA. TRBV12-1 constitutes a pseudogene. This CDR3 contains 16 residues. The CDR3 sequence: CASSRTGSWGNYGYTF. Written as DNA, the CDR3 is TGTGCCAGCAGCCGGACAGGTAGTTGGGGTAACTATGGCTACACCTTC.

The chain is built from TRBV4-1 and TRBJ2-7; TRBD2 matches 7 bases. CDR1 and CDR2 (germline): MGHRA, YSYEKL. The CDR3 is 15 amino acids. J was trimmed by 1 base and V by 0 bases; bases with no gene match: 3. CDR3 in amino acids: CASSQDRGVSYEQYF. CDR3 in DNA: TGCGCCAGCAGCCAAGATCGGGGGGTATCCTACGAGCAGTACTTC.

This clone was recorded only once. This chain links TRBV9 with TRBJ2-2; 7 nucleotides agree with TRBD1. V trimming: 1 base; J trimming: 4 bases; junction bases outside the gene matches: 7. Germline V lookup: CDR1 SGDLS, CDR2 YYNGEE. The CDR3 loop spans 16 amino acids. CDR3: CASSVNWAGGTGELFF. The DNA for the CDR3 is TGTGCCAGCAGCGTAAACTGGGCAGGGGGCACCGGGGAGCTGTTTTTT.

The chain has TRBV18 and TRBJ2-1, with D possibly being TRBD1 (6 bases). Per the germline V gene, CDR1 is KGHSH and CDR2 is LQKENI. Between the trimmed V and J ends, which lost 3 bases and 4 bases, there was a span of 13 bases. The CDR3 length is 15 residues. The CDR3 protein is CASSPLQGGYNEQFF. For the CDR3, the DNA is TGTGCCAGCTCACCCCTACAGGGTGGGTACAATGAGCAGTTCTTC.

This chain's CDR3 is CASSDQGGQPQHF. The DNA of the CDR3 is TGTGCCAGCAGCGACCAGGGAGGGCAGCCCCAGCATTTT. This chain joins TRBV7-9 and TRBJ1-5; weak D call: TRBD1 (5 bases). Trimming removed 5 bases from V and 7 bases from J, with 12 bases in between. The germline gives CDR1 SEHNR, CDR2 FQNEAQ (reference sequence). CDR3 size: 13 residues. The full variable domain, with the rest looked up from reference TRBV7-9 and TRBJ1-5, is DTGVSQNPRHKITKRGQNVTFRCDPISEHNRLYWYRQTLGQGPEFLTYFQNEAQLEKSRLLSDRFSAERPKGSFSTLEIQRTEQGDSAMYLCASSDQGGQPQHFGDGTRLSIL.

The DNA for the CDR3 is TGCAGCGTGACCGGGACAAACAACCAAGAGACCCAGTACTTC. This sequence encodes CSVTGTNNQETQYF. The chain recombines TRBV29-1 with TRBJ2-5, with D possibly TRBD1 on 6 matching bases. This CDR3 is 14 amino acids long. CDR1 and CDR2 (germline): SQVTM, ANQGSEA. V dropped 6 bases and J dropped 0 bases, with 14 bases sitting between them.

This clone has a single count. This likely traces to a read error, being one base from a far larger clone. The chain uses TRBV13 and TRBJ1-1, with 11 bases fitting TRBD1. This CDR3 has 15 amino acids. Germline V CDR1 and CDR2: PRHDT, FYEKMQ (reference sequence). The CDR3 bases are TGTGCCACCAGCTTAGGGGGACAGGGGGGGACTGAAGCTTTCTTT. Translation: CATSLGGQGGTEAFF.

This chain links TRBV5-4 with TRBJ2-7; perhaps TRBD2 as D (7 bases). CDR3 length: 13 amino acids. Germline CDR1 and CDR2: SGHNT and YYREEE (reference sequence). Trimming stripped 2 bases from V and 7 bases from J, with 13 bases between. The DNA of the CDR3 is TGTGCCAGCAGCTTAGGGGGAGGGGGAGAGCAGTACTTC. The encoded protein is CASSLGGGGEQYF.

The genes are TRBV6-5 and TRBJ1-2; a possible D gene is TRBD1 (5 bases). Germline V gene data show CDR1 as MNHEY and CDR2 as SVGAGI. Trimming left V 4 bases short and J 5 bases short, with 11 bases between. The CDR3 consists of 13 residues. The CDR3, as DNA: TGTGCCAGCAGTTGGACACGGAGTTATGGCTACACCTTC. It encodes CASSWTRSYGYTF.

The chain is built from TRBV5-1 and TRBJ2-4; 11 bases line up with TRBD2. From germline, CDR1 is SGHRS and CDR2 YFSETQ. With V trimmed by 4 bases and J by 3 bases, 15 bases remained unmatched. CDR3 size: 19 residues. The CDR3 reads CASSDAGTSGDLGKNIQYF. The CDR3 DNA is TGCGCCAGCAGCGACGCCGGGACTAGCGGAGATTTGGGCAAAAACATTCAGTACTTC.

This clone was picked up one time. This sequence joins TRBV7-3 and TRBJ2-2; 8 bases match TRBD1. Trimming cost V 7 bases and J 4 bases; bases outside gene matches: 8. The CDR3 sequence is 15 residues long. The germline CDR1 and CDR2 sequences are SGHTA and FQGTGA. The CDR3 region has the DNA TGTGCCAGCACCTTGACAGGGGTTGGCACCGGGGAGCTGTTTTTT. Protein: CASTLTGVGTGELFF.

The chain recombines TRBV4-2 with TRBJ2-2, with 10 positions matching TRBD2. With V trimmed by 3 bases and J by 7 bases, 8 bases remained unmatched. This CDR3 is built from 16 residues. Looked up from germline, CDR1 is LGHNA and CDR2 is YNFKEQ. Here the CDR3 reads CASSQKRGGVGGELFF. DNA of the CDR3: TGTGCCAGCAGCCAGAAGCGGGGGGGCGTTGGCGGGGAGCTGTTTTTT.

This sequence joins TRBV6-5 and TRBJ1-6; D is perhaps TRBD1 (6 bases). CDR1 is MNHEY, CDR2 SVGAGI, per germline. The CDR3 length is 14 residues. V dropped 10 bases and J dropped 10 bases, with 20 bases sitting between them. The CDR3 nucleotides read TGTGCCACCCTAGACCCTGCAGGGGCCTCACCCCTCCACTTT. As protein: CATLDPAGASPLHF.

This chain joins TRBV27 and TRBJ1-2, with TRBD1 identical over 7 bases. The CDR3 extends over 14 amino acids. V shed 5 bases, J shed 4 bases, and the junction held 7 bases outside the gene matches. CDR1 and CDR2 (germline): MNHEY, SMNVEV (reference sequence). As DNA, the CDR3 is TGTGCCAGCAGTCAAGGGGGCTTTGGCTATGGCTACACCTTC. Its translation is CASSQGGFGYGYTF.

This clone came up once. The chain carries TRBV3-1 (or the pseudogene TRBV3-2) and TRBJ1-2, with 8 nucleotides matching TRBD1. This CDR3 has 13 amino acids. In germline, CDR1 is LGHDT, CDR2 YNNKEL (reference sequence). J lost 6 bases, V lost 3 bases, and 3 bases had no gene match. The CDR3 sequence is CASSHQGADGYTF. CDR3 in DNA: TGTGCCAGCAGCCACCAGGGGGCTGATGGCTACACCTTC.

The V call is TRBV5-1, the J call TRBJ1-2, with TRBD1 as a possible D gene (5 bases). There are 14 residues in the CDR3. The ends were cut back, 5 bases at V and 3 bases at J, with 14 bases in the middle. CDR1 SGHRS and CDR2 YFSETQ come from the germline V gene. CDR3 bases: TGCGCCAGCAGGAGTATCGGGGGGGACTATGGCTACACCTTC. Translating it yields CASRSIGGDYGYTF.